This note documents a single T cell receptor beta chain sequence. This specimen comes from a study of human T cells and chemical hapten exposure. V was cut by 1 base and J by 6 bases, with 11 bases left in between. Germline V gives CDR1 SQVTM, CDR2 ANQGSEA. This CDR3 contains 13 residues. Treatment described: therapeutic diphenylcyclopropenone sensitization with weekly scalp DPC. The library gave individual cDNA molecules unique molecular identifiers. In TCRdb, the reads were re-called with MiXCR into one record per CDR3 protein. The table includes over 4,000 distinct CDR3 sequences, roughly 50% detected once.

The J gene is TRBJ2-3, the V gene TRBV29-1; no definite D call. Material: whole blood, obtained before DPC sensitization or 2, 6, or about 24 weeks after (not recorded which). The source of this sequence is an adult with alopecia areata. Some clones in this sample may be carry-over from other donors' samples. This table probably holds off-target reads from a library built for another chain. CDR3 bases: TGCAGCGTTGAAGTTTCCCCACCCGATACGCAGTATTTT. This translates into CSVEVSPPDTQYF.